This TCR beta chain was observed in a study of T cells in Graves' hyperthyroidism and ophthalmopathy. The study, taken as a whole, reports: Expanded thyroid clonotypes (above 0.001) were mostly also found in blood. Ophthalmopathy could be told apart from stable hyperthyroidism with a 13 V-J model.

Researchers took RNA transcripts and amplified the TCR beta CDR3 regions from them. First-round RT-PCR with HTBI primers amplified the TCR CDR3 region. TCRdb re-derived calls from the multiplex PCR reads in MiXCR, one entry per CDR3 protein. Seen here are more than 45,000 distinct CDR3 sequences, approximately 50% observed once, and the top ten hold approximately 13%. Trimming shortened V by 1 base and J by 7 bases, and 8 bases separated the two germline ends. The CDR3 runs 12 residues. Germline assignment: CDR1 LGHDT and CDR2 YNNKEL (reference sequence). Notes on this clonotype: Its antigen is unidentified.

Sequencing input: blood. The chain is built from TRBV3-1 and TRBJ2-7; D is undetermined. The receptor's source is a woman in her twenties or thirties with Graves' ophthalmopathy. CDR3 in DNA: TGTGCCAGCAGCCAAGGGGCTCGTGAGCAGTACTTC. Protein product: CASSQGAREQYF.